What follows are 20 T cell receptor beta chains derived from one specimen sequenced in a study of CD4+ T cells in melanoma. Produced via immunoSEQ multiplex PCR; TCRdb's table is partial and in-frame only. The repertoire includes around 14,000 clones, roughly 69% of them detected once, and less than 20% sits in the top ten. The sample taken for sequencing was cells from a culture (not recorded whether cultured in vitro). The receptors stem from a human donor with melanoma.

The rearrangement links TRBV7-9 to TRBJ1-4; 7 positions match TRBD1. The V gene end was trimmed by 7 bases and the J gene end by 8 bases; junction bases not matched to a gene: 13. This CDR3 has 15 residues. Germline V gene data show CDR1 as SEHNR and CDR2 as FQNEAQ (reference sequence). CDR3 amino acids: CASTPGDRVGEKLFF. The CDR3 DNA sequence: TGTGCCAGCACCCCCGGTGACAGGGTCGGGGAAAAACTGTTTTTT.

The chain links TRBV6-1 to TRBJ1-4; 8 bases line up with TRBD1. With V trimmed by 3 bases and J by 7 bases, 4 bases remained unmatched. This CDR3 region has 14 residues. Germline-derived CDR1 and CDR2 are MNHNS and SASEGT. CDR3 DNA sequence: TGTGCCAGCAGTGAGCAGGGGGCGACTGAAAAACTGTTTTTT. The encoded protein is CASSEQGATEKLFF.

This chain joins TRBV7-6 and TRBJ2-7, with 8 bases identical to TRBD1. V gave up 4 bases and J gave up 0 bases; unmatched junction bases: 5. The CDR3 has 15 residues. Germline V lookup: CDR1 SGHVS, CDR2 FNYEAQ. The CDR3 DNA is TGTGCCAGCAGCTCAGGGGGCCCCTACTCCTACGAGCAGTACTTC. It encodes CASSSGGPYSYEQYF.

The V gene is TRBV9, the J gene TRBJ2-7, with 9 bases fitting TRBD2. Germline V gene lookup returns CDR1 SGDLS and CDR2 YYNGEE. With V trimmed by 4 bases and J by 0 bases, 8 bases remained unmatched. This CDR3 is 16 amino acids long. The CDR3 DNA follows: TGTGCCAGCAGCATCTCTAGCGGGGCCCCCTCCTACGAGCAGTACTTC. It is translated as CASSISSGAPSYEQYF. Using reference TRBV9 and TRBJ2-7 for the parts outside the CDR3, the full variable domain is DSGVTQTPKHLITATGQRVTLRCSPRSGDLSVYWYQQSLDQGLQFLIQYYNGEERAKGNILERFSAQQFPDLHSELNLSSLELGDSALYFCASSISSGAPSYEQYFGPGTRLTVT.

The CDR3 nucleotides read TGCGCCAGCAGCCAAGGACTAGTCACAGATACGCAGTATTTT. Amino acid sequence: CASSQGLVTDTQYF. The V call is TRBV4-1, the J call TRBJ2-3; tentatively, D is TRBD2 (6 bases). V was trimmed by 1 base and J by 2 bases, leaving 7 bases between them. The CDR3 has 14 residues. CDR1 is MGHRA and CDR2 is YSYEKL in the germline V gene.

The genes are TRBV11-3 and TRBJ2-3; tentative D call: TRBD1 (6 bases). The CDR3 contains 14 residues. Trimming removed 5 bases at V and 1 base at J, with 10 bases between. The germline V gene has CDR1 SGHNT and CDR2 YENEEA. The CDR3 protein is CASSHAGGTDTQYF. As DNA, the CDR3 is TGTGCCAGCAGCCATGCAGGGGGCACAGATACGCAGTATTTT.

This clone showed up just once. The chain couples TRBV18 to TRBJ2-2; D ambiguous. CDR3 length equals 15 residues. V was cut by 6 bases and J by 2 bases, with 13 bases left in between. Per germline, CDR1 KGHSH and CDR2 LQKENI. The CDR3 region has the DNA TGTGCCAGCTCGGTGACTCGCTATAACACCGGGGAGCTGTTTTTT. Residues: CASSVTRYNTGELFF.

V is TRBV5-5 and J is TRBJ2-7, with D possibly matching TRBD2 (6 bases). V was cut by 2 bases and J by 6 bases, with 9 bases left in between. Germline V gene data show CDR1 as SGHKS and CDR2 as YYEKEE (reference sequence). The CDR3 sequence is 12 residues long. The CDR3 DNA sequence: TGTGCCAGCAGCTTTTTGGGGGGCGAGCAGTACTTC. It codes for CASSFLGGEQYF. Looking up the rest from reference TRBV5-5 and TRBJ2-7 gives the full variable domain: DAGVTQSPTHLIKTRGQQVTLRCSPISGHKSVSWYQQVLGQGPQFIFQYYEKEERGRGNFPDRFSARQFPNYSSELNVNALLLGDSALYLCASSFLGGEQYFGPGTRLTVT.

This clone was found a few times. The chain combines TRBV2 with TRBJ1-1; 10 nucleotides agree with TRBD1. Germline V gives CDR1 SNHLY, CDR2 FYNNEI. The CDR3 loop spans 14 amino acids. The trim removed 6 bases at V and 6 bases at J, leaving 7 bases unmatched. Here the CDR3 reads CASSPEGQGAEAFF. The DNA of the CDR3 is TGTGCCAGCAGCCCTGAAGGACAGGGGGCTGAAGCTTTCTTT.

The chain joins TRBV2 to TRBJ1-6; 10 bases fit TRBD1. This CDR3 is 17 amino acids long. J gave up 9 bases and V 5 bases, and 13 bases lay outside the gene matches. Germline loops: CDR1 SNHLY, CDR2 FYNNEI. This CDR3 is CASSLYRDRGKGSPLHF. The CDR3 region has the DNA TGTGCCAGCAGTCTTTACCGGGACAGGGGTAAGGGTTCACCCCTCCACTTT.

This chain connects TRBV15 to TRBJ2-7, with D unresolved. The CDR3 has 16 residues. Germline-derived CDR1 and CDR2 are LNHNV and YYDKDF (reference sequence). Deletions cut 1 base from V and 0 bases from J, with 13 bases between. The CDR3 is CATSRGLGLGSYEQYF. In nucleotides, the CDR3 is TGTGCCACCAGCAGAGGTTTGGGCTTAGGCTCCTACGAGCAGTACTTC.

CDR3 nucleotide sequence: TGTGCCAGCAGTCCAAAGTCTTTTAATGAAAAACTGTTTTTT. This encodes CASSPKSFNEKLFF. The rearrangement uses TRBV27 and TRBJ1-4; the D is unclear. Trimming took off 5 bases at V and 4 bases at J, with 11 bases between the two ends. CDR3 size: 14 residues. CDR1 and CDR2 (germline): MNHEY, SMNVEV (reference sequence).

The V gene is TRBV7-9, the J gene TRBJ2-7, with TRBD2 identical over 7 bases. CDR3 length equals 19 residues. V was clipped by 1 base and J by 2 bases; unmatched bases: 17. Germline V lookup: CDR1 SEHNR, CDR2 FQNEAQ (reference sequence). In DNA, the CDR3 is TGTGCCAGCAGCTTAGAGAGCGGGGCCAGGGTTTCTTCACCCTACGAGCAGTACTTC. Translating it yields CASSLESGARVSSPYEQYF.

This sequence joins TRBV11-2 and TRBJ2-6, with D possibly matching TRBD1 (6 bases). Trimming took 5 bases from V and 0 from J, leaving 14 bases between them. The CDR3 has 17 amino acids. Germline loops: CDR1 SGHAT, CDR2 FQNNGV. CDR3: CASSRLGDTSGANVLTF. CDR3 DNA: TGTGCCAGCAGCCGACTGGGGGACACCTCTGGGGCCAACGTCCTGACTTTC.

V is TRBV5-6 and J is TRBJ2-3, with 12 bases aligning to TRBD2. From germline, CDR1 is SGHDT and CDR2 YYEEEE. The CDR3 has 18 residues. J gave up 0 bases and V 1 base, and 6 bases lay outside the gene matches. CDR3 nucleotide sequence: TGTGCCAGCAGCTTGCCGCCGGGACTAGCGGGTAGCACAGATACGCAGTATTTT. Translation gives CASSLPPGLAGSTDTQYF. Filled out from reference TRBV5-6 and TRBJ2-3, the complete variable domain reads DAGVTQSPTHLIKTRGQQVTLRCSPKSGHDTVSWYQQALGQGPQFIFQYYEEEERQRGNFPDRFSGHQFPNYSSELNVNALLLGDSALYLCASSLPPGLAGSTDTQYFGPGTRLTVL.

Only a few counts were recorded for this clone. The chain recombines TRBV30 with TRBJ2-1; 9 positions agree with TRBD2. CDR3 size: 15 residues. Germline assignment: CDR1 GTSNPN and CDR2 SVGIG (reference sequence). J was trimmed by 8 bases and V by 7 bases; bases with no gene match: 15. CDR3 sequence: CALQAGGTSWDEQFF. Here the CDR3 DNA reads TGTGCCTTGCAAGCGGGGGGAACCTCTTGGGATGAGCAGTTCTTC.

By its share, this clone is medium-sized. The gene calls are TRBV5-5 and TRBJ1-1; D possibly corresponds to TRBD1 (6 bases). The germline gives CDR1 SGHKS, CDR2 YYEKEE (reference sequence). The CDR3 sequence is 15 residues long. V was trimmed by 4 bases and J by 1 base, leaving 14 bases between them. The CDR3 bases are TGTGCCAGCAGCCAAGGGGGGGGATGGAACACTGAAGCTTTCTTT. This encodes CASSQGGGWNTEAFF.

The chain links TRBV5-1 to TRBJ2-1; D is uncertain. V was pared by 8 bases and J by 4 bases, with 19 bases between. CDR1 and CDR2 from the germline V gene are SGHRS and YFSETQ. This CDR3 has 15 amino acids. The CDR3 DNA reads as TGCGCCAGTCCTTCCTTGGGCCGGATATACAATGAGCAGTTCTTC. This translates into CASPSLGRIYNEQFF.

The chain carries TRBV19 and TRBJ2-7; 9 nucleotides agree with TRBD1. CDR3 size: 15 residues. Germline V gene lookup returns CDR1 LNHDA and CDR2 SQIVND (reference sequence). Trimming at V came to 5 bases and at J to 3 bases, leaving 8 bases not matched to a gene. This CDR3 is CASSRPGTGSYEQYF. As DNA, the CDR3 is TGTGCCAGTAGTCGTCCCGGGACAGGGAGCTACGAGCAGTACTTC.

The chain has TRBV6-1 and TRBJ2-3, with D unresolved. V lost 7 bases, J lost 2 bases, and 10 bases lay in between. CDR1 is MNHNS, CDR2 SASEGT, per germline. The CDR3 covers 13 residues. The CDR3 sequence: CASTRIFTDTQYF. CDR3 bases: TGTGCCAGCACTAGGATTTTCACAGATACGCAGTATTTT.